The rows below give T cell receptor beta chains drawn from one sample of a study of OX40 agonist ivuxolimab in advanced cancers. Generated by immunoSEQ multiplex PCR, the TCRdb table keeps only in-frame clones and is missing some. Of some 75,000 clones listed, roughly 84% were seen once; the top ten hold around 0.7%. The specimen comprised CD4+ or CD8+ T cells sorted from blood, sampled in a trial of the OX40 agonist ivuxolimab. Every receptor here comes from an adult with an advanced solid tumor such as melanoma, head and neck, liver or kidney cancer. The CDR3 runs from the conserved cysteine through the conserved F or W. The D gene is left open where the match is weak. Expanded clones get a size class; other rows say once, few or many, or leave the size out.

CDR3 length: 17; V gene: TRBV11-2; J gene: TRBJ2-5; D gene: TRBD1; clone size: -; CDR3 DNA: TGTGCCAGCAGCCGTAGGCCGGGACAGGGGATTGGAGAGACCCAGTACTTC; CDR3 protein: CASSRRPGQGIGETQYF
CDR3 length: 15; V gene: TRBV27; J gene: TRBJ2-5; D gene: TRBD2; clone size: -; CDR3 DNA: TGTGCCAGCAGCTCTTGGGGCGGGGGGGCGGAGACCCAGTACTTC; CDR3 protein: CASSSWGGGAETQYF
CDR3 length: 12; V gene: TRBV14; J gene: TRBJ2-7; D gene: -; clone size: -; CDR3 DNA: TGTGCCAGCAGCCAATGGGGAAGGGAGCAGTACTTC; CDR3 protein: CASSQWGREQYF
CDR3 length: 13; V gene: TRBV11-2; J gene: TRBJ1-1; D gene: -; clone size: few; CDR3 DNA: TGTGCCAGCAGCCTCATGAGGAACACTGAAGCTTTCTTT; CDR3 protein: CASSLMRNTEAFF
CDR3 length: 14; V gene: TRBV27; J gene: TRBJ2-5; D gene: -; clone size: -; CDR3 DNA: TGTGCCAGCAGCCATGGACTCTCTCCAGAGACCCAGTACTTC; CDR3 protein: CASSHGLSPETQYF
CDR3 length: 13; V gene: TRBV25-1; J gene: TRBJ1-1; D gene: TRBD1; clone size: -; CDR3 DNA: TGTGCCAGCAGGGATCGACAGGGGCTTGAAGCTTTCTTT; CDR3 protein: CASRDRQGLEAFF
CDR3 length: 16; V gene: TRBV5-3; J gene: TRBJ2-1; D gene: -; clone size: -; CDR3 DNA: TGTGCCAGAAGCTTGGACGGAGGGGGCTCCTACAATGAGCAGTTCTTC; CDR3 protein: CARSLDGGGSYNEQFF
CDR3 length: 15; V gene: TRBV7-9; J gene: TRBJ1-1; D gene: -; clone size: -; CDR3 DNA: TGTGCCAGCAGCTTAGTGGGGGCAGCGAACACTGAAGCTTTCTTT; CDR3 protein: CASSLVGAANTEAFF
CDR3 length: 14; V gene: TRBV6-1; J gene: TRBJ1-1; D gene: TRBD1; clone size: -; CDR3 DNA: TGTGCCAGCAGTGTGGGACAGGGAGACACTGAAGCTTTCTTT; CDR3 protein: CASSVGQGDTEAFF
CDR3 length: 15; V gene: TRBV5-6; J gene: TRBJ2-7; D gene: -; clone size: -; CDR3 DNA: TGTGCCAGCAGCTTGTATTCGGGAAGCTCCTACGAGCAGTACTTC; CDR3 protein: CASSLYSGSSYEQYF
CDR3 length: 14; V gene: TRBV6-1; J gene: TRBJ2-7; D gene: -; clone size: -; CDR3 DNA: TGTGCCAGCAGTTTACTAGCAAACTCCTACGAGCAGTACTTC; CDR3 protein: CASSLLANSYEQYF
CDR3 length: 13; V gene: TRBV19; J gene: TRBJ1-5; D gene: -; clone size: -; CDR3 DNA: TGTGCCAGTAGTATGCAGGGCGGTCAGCCCCAGCATTTT; CDR3 protein: CASSMQGGQPQHF
CDR3 length: 15; V gene: TRBV6-6; J gene: TRBJ2-5; D gene: TRBD1; clone size: -; CDR3 DNA: TGTGCCAGCAGTTACACGGGACAGGGCCAAGAGACCCAGTACTTC; CDR3 protein: CASSYTGQGQETQYF
CDR3 length: 13; V gene: TRBV9; J gene: TRBJ2-3; D gene: -; clone size: -; CDR3 DNA: TGTGCCAGCAGCGTACTGAGCACAGATACGCAGTATTTT; CDR3 protein: CASSVLSTDTQYF
CDR3 length: 16; V gene: TRBV6-6; J gene: TRBJ2-1; D gene: -; clone size: -; CDR3 DNA: TGTGCCAGCAGTTACCGGGGTGGGGCTAGGGACAATGAGCAGTTCTTC; CDR3 protein: CASSYRGGARDNEQFF
CDR3 length: 14; V gene: TRBV25-1; J gene: TRBJ1-4; D gene: -; clone size: once; CDR3 DNA: TGTGCCAGCAGTGCCTACAGGGAAGGTGAAAAACTGTTTTTT; CDR3 protein: CASSAYREGEKLFF
CDR3 length: 12; V gene: TRBV28; J gene: TRBJ1-5; D gene: -; clone size: -; CDR3 DNA: TGTGCCAGCAGCTATAATCTAGGGCCCCAGCATTTT; CDR3 protein: CASSYNLGPQHF
CDR3 length: 13; V gene: TRBV18; J gene: TRBJ1-1; D gene: TRBD1; clone size: -; CDR3 DNA: TGTGCCAGCTCCCCGGGACAGGGCACTGAAGCTTTCTTT; CDR3 protein: CASSPGQGTEAFF
CDR3 length: 15; V gene: TRBV19; J gene: TRBJ1-1; D gene: -; clone size: -; CDR3 DNA: TGTGCCAGTAGTATAGTCTTCTCCGGGGAGACTGAAGCTTTCTTT; CDR3 protein: CASSIVFSGETEAFF
CDR3 length: 15; V gene: TRBV6-6; J gene: TRBJ2-7; D gene: TRBD1; clone size: -; CDR3 DNA: TGTGCCAGCAGTTTCCGCCTCGAGACAGGGAACGAGCAGTACTTC; CDR3 protein: CASSFRLETGNEQYF
CDR3 length: 15; V gene: TRBV5-1; J gene: TRBJ2-3; D gene: -; clone size: -; CDR3 DNA: TGCGCCAGCAGCTTCTCCGGGCCGTCGAGTGATACGCAGTATTTT; CDR3 protein: CASSFSGPSSDTQYF
CDR3 length: 15; V gene: TRBV5-1; J gene: TRBJ2-7; D gene: -; clone size: -; CDR3 DNA: TGCGCCAGCAGCCCAGACGTCGACAGGACCTACGAGCAGTACTTC; CDR3 protein: CASSPDVDRTYEQYF
CDR3 length: 17; V gene: TRBV7-9; J gene: TRBJ1-5; D gene: -; clone size: -; CDR3 DNA: TGTGCCAGCAGCCCGGAGGCGGCAGGGCTCGGTTATCAGCCCCAGCATTTT; CDR3 protein: CASSPEAAGLGYQPQHF
CDR3 length: 16; V gene: TRBV5-1; J gene: TRBJ2-1; D gene: -; clone size: -; CDR3 DNA: TGCGCCAGCAGCTTGGCAGTGGGGGTGGTGAACAATGAGCAGTTCTTC; CDR3 protein: CASSLAVGVVNNEQFF
CDR3 length: 16; V gene: TRBV12-5; J gene: TRBJ1-1; D gene: -; clone size: -; CDR3 DNA: TGTGCTAGTGGTTTGGTAAGATCGCTTACGGAGACTGAAGCTTTCTTT; CDR3 protein: CASGLVRSLTETEAFF
CDR3 length: 12; V gene: TRBV27; J gene: TRBJ1-2; D gene: -; clone size: once; CDR3 DNA: TGTGCCAGCAGCCCCCAGGGAGGCGGCTACACCTTC; CDR3 protein: CASSPQGGGYTF
CDR3 length: 14; V gene: TRBV4-1; J gene: TRBJ2-7; D gene: -; clone size: -; CDR3 DNA: TGCGCCAGCAGCCCAAATCGACAGTTCGGCGAGCAGTACTTC; CDR3 protein: CASSPNRQFGEQYF
CDR3 length: 15; V gene: TRBV13; J gene: TRBJ2-6; D gene: -; clone size: -; CDR3 DNA: TGTGCCAGCAGCGCACGCAGCTCTGGGGCCAACGTCCTGACTTTC; CDR3 protein: CASSARSSGANVLTF
CDR3 length: 17; V gene: TRBV7-2; J gene: TRBJ1-2; D gene: TRBD1; clone size: -; CDR3 DNA: TGTGCCAGCAGCCGAACCGCGCGGGGACAGGGGGCAGGTGGCTACACCTTC; CDR3 protein: CASSRTARGQGAGGYTF
CDR3 length: 14; V gene: TRBV7-2; J gene: TRBJ1-1; D gene: -; clone size: -; CDR3 DNA: TGTGCCAGCAGCTCCCAGGGGTTGAACACTGAAGCTTTCTTT; CDR3 protein: CASSSQGLNTEAFF
CDR3 length: 14; V gene: TRBV15; J gene: TRBJ1-2; D gene: -; clone size: -; CDR3 DNA: TGTGCCACCAGCAGTTTTCTGCAGGGATATGGCTACACCTTC; CDR3 protein: CATSSFLQGYGYTF
CDR3 length: 17; V gene: TRBV7-2; J gene: TRBJ2-7; D gene: TRBD2; clone size: once; CDR3 DNA: TGTGCCAGCAGCTTACGCCCTAGCGGGAGGGCGATGAGCGAGCAGTACTTC; CDR3 protein: CASSLRPSGRAMSEQYF
CDR3 length: 15; V gene: TRBV18; J gene: TRBJ2-7; D gene: -; clone size: -; CDR3 DNA: TGTGCCAGCTCACCAATCCCAGGGGAGGGCTACGAGCAGTACTTC; CDR3 protein: CASSPIPGEGYEQYF
CDR3 length: 16; V gene: TRBV2; J gene: TRBJ1-1; D gene: TRBD1; clone size: -; CDR3 DNA: TGTGCCAGCGCCTTTGCGTCGGGACAGGGTACGACTGAAGCTTTCTTT; CDR3 protein: CASAFASGQGTTEAFF
CDR3 length: 14; V gene: TRBV6-4; J gene: TRBJ2-1; D gene: -; clone size: -; CDR3 DNA: TGTGCCACGAAGCGGGCCTCATCCTACAATGAGCAGTTCTTC; CDR3 protein: CATKRASSYNEQFF
CDR3 length: 14; V gene: TRBV5-4; J gene: TRBJ2-5; D gene: -; clone size: -; CDR3 DNA: TGTGCCAGCAGCTCCTCTCTAGGTCCGGAGACCCAGTACTTC; CDR3 protein: CASSSSLGPETQYF
CDR3 length: 15; V gene: TRBV4-2; J gene: TRBJ2-4; D gene: -; clone size: -; CDR3 DNA: TGTGCCAGCAGCCAAGACCTACTAGCCAAAAACATTCAGTACTTC; CDR3 protein: CASSQDLLAKNIQYF
CDR3 length: 14; V gene: TRBV29-1; J gene: TRBJ2-3; D gene: -; clone size: -; CDR3 DNA: TGCAGCGTTGACCGGGAGAACTGGGGAGATACGCAGTATTTT; CDR3 protein: CSVDRENWGDTQYF
CDR3 length: 18; V gene: TRBV19; J gene: TRBJ2-3; D gene: TRBD2; clone size: -; CDR3 DNA: TGTGCCAGTAGTACTCCTCCGGGACTAGCGGGGGGGCAGGATACGCAGTATTTT; CDR3 protein: CASSTPPGLAGGQDTQYF
CDR3 length: 14; V gene: TRBV6-6; J gene: TRBJ2-7; D gene: TRBD1; clone size: -; CDR3 DNA: TGTGCCAGCAGGCACCGGGACAGGGGATACGAGCAGTACTTC; CDR3 protein: CASRHRDRGYEQYF
CDR3 length: 14; V gene: TRBV11-2; J gene: TRBJ1-1; D gene: -; clone size: -; CDR3 DNA: TGTGCCAGCAGCTTAGGCACACTGAACACTGAAGCTTTCTTT; CDR3 protein: CASSLGTLNTEAFF
CDR3 length: 14; V gene: TRBV6-1; J gene: TRBJ2-7; D gene: -; clone size: -; CDR3 DNA: TGTGCCAGCAGCGAGCAGGACACATCCTACGAGCAGTACTTC; CDR3 protein: CASSEQDTSYEQYF
CDR3 length: 15; V gene: TRBV7-2; J gene: TRBJ1-3; D gene: -; clone size: -; CDR3 DNA: TGTGCCAGCAGCATACCCTCAGGGGCCGGAAACACCATATATTTT; CDR3 protein: CASSIPSGAGNTIYF
CDR3 length: 12; V gene: TRBV5-7; J gene: TRBJ1-4; D gene: -; clone size: -; CDR3 DNA: TGTGCCAGCAGCTCCCAGCAAGAAAAACTGTTTTTT; CDR3 protein: CASSSQQEKLFF
CDR3 length: 13; V gene: TRBV30; J gene: TRBJ2-7; D gene: TRBD1; clone size: -; CDR3 DNA: TGTGCCTGGAGCCGAGGGGGCGCGGACGAGCAGTACTTC; CDR3 protein: CAWSRGGADEQYF